This TCR beta chain was identified in a study of identifying expanded T cells in peripheral blood. CDR3 length: 14 residues. The germline V gene has CDR1 MNHEY and CDR2 SVGAGI. Unmatched junction bases numbered 8, after V lost 6 bases and J lost 6 bases. The repertoire was sequenced with immunoSEQ multiplex PCR; TCRdb's copy has only in-frame clones and lacks some. Here the sample spans about 86,000 clones, approximately 86% being singletons. No infections or other immune events were documented during collection. About this clone itself: Its matching antigen is unknown.

Overall study findings and caveats: Clone count variance between approximately 2-week samples rose with total template count. Over about two and four weeks, about 15 and 18 clones changed, versus 1.2 between replicates.

The chain links TRBV6-5 to TRBJ1-2, with 9 nucleotides matching TRBD1. Sequenced: blood. The source is a person between 18 and 70 years old in good health. The CDR3 here is CASRGTGIVDGYTF. CDR3 coding DNA: TGTGCCAGCAGGGGGACAGGGATCGTCGATGGCTACACCTTC.